This T cell receptor beta chain came from a study of patients and donors after allogeneic stem cell transplantation. TCRdb passed the RT-PCR reads through MiXCR, listing each CDR3 protein once. The table has some 960,000 distinct CDR3 sequences, more than 15% seen once. Germline-derived CDR1 and CDR2 are SEHNR and FQNEAQ (reference sequence). V gave up 5 bases and J gave up 2 bases, with 15 bases separating them. The CDR3 is 15 amino acids. The chain uses TRBV7-9 and TRBJ1-1; the D is unclear. The source is a human donor who was either an allogeneic HSCT recipient or a stem cell or donor lymphocyte infusion donor (not recorded which). It is not recorded whose cells these are; they may come from a transplant donor. The specimen was blood, either unsorted or a sorted T cell fraction (not recorded which). The CDR3 region is CASSIGSARNTEAFF. The CDR3 coding sequence is TGTGCCAGCAGCATAGGTTCGGCAAGAAACACTGAAGCTTTCTTT.